This record covers a single T cell receptor beta chain. This CDR3 is built from 15 residues. Trimming stripped 2 bases from V and 7 bases from J, with 18 bases between. Germline CDR1 is SGHKS and CDR2 is YYEKEE (reference sequence). This record comes from a study of shared clonotypes between healthy human individuals. Unsorted PBMC DNA underwent sequencing on ten immunoSEQ deep assay plates. The data were produced by immunoSEQ multiplex PCR, yet TCRdb's version contains in-frame clones alone and is incomplete. The repertoire consists of around 500,000 clones, with roughly three quarters occurring once and the leading ten covering 13%.

The sample taken for sequencing was PBMCs. The chain links TRBV5-5 to TRBJ2-5, with D maybe TRBD2 (6 bases). The clonotype originates from a woman aged 40 to 50 in good health. Some clones in this sample may be carry-over from other donors' samples. CDR3 nucleotides: TGTGCCAGCAGCTTCTCCGGAGGGGAGGAGGGGACCCAGTACTTC. The encoded protein is CASSFSGGEEGTQYF.